This T cell receptor beta chain is from a study of T cells in Graves' hyperthyroidism and ophthalmopathy. Study summary: The initial diagnosis was the point when peripheral blood was collected, ahead of any treatment.

Germline CDR1 KGHDR, CDR2 SFDVKD. Trimming stripped 4 bases from V and 6 bases from J, with 5 bases between. The CDR3 length is 11 residues. Authors of the study amplified TCR beta CDR3 regions from RNA transcripts. During a first-round RT-PCR of the TCR CDR3, the HTBI primer set was used. TCRdb passed the multiplex PCR reads through MiXCR, listing each CDR3 protein once. The top ten hold 45% to 55% of the sample, which has a few hundred thousand distinct CDR3 sequences, around a sixth seen once. Not enrolled were patients with uncontrolled infection, other autoimmune disease, pregnancy or lactation. The chain combines TRBV24-1 with TRBJ1-2, with D uncertain. Sequencing input: blood. The sequence came from a woman between 45 and 60 years old with Graves' hyperthyroidism. The CDR3 is CATSDPDGYTF. CDR3 DNA: TGTGCCACCAGTGACCCGGATGGCTACACCTTC.